The present T cell receptor (beta chain) was sequenced within a study of blood T cell repertoires in COVID-19. Study-level background: Samples taken during acute and convalescent COVID-19 were collected in the United States, Italy and Spain. T cells, B-cell-depleted T cells, or PBMCs supplied cDNA or gDNA.

Original handling: Nucleated cell number was recorded as an estimate derived from reference gene primer amplification. Measured with immunoSEQ multiplex PCR; TCRdb has only the in-frame clones, and not every one. The DNA gave D and trimming, while V, J and clone size come from that table. Of roughly 270,000 clones in the sample, roughly 85% were seen once. This clone was observed once. Germline V gene data show CDR1 as SQVTM and CDR2 as ANQGSEA. The CDR3 consists of 14 residues. V shed 6 bases and J 3 bases; nucleotides not matched to a gene: 9. The rearrangement links TRBV29-1 to TRBJ1-2, with 8 bases that match TRBD1. The TCR originated in a man over 45 with active or convalescent COVID-19. Sequenced: peripheral blood. The DNA for the CDR3 is TGCAGCGTCCTCGGACAGGGTAGGGACTATGGCTACACCTTC. It codes for CSVLGQGRDYGYTF.